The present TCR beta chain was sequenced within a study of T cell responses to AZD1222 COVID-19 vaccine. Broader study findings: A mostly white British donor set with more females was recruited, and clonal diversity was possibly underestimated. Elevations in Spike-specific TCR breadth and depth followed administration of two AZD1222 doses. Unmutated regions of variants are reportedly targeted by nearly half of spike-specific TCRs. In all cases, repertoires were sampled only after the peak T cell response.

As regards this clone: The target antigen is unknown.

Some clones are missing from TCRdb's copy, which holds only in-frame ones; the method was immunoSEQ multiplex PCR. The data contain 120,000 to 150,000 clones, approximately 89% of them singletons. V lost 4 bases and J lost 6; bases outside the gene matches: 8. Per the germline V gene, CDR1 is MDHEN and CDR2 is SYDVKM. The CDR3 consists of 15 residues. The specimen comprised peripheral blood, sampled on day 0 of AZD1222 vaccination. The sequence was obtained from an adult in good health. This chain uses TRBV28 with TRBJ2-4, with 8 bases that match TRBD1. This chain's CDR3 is CASSSYRGQANIQYF. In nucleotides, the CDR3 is TGTGCCAGCAGTTCATACCGGGGACAGGCAAACATTCAGTACTTC.